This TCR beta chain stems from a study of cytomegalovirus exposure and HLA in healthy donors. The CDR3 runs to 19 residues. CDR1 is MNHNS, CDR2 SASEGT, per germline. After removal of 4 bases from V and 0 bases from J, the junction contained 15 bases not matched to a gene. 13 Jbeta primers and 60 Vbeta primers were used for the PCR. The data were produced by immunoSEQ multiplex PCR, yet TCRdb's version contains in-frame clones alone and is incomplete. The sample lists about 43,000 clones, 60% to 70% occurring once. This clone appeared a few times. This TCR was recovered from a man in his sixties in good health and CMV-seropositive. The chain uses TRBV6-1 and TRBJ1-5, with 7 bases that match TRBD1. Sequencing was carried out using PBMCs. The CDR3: CASSVFSGTEFYSNQPQHF. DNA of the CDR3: TGTGCCAGCAGTGTGTTTTCTGGGACAGAGTTTTATAGCAATCAGCCCCAGCATTTT.